This paragraph covers one T cell receptor (beta chain) sequence. Its antigen remains unknown. Trimming removed 4 bases from V and 2 bases from J, with 9 bases in between. This CDR3 has 14 residues. Germline CDR1 SGHDT, CDR2 YYEEEE. This sample was included in a study of OX40 agonist ivuxolimab in advanced cancers. Study-wide findings and caveats: In CD8+ T cells, expanded clones were on average more numerous than in CD4+. It was not determined which antigens were specifically recognized by the peripheral T cells that had undergone clonal expansion. Dosing at 0.1 to 3.0 mg/kg was accompanied by clonal expansion of CD4+ and CD8+ blood T cells by week 6.

TCRdb keeps only in-frame clones here, not all; method: immunoSEQ multiplex PCR. The sample gives just under 75,000 clones, around nine tenths of which show up once; over 0.35% is in the top ten. Autoimmune disease history or systemic immunosuppression led to patients being barred. The source of this sequence is an adult with an advanced solid tumor such as melanoma, head and neck, liver or kidney cancer. Sequenced material: CD4+ or CD8+ T cells sorted from blood, taken in a trial of the OX40 agonist ivuxolimab. This chain connects TRBV5-6 to TRBJ2-2; D might be TRBD1 (5 bases). The CDR3 DNA reads TGTGCCAGCAGCGTAGACAGCAACACCGGGGAGCTGTTTTTT. It yields the protein CASSVDSNTGELFF.